Listed here is a single TCR beta chain. This entry belongs to a study of blood T cell repertoires in COVID-19. Study information: The United States, Italy and Spain were the sources of the acute and convalescent COVID-19 samples.

TCRdb keeps only in-frame clones here, not all; method: immunoSEQ multiplex PCR. Of some 330,000 clones listed, under 85% are singletons. Two negative PCRs, clearance, or symptom resolution had been documented for recovered Cohort 3 donors. Input material: PBMCs or T cells enriched from blood (not recorded which). This receptor was obtained from a woman aged 50 to 60 who had recovered from COVID-19.

CDR3 sequence (DNA): TGTGCCAGCAGCACAGTGCCTGAGAACACTGAAGCTTTCTTT. Protein sequence: CASSTVPENTEAFF. V is TRBV9 and J is TRBJ1-1; D is unclear. Germline values: CDR1 SGDLS, CDR2 YYNGEE. The CDR3 runs to 14 residues. V lost 4 bases and J lost 1, with 11 bases in between. Looking up the rest from reference TRBV9 and TRBJ1-1 gives the full variable domain: DSGVTQTPKHLITATGQRVTLRCSPRSGDLSVYWYQQSLDQGLQFLIQYYNGEERAKGNILERFSAQQFPDLHSELNLSSLELGDSALYFCASSTVPENTEAFFGQGTRLTVV.